This is a list of T cell receptor beta chains from one sample in a study of cytomegalovirus exposure and HLA in healthy donors. TCRdb keeps only in-frame clones here, not all; method: immunoSEQ multiplex PCR. The sample has over 150,000 clones, about four fifths seen once. Sequenced input: PBMCs. The origin of the receptors is a male donor in good health and CMV-seronegative. Each CDR3 is given with its conserved first and last residue. The D gene is left open where the match is weak. Clone size, where shown, is once, few, many, or a class for clones that have expanded.

J gene: TRBJ1-5
clone size: -
V gene: TRBV27
D gene: -
CDR3 DNA: TGTGCCAGCAGTTCCGGGTATAGTAAGCCCCAGCATTTT
CDR3 protein: CASSSGYSKPQHF

J gene: TRBJ1-5
clone size: -
V gene: TRBV6-6
D gene: TRBD1
CDR3 DNA: TGTGCCACCGGGAGACAGGGTATTAATCAGCCCCAGCATTTT
CDR3 protein: CATGRQGINQPQHF

J gene: TRBJ2-7
clone size: -
V gene: TRBV27
D gene: TRBD1
CDR3 DNA: TGTGCCAGCAGTCCCTCACGGACAGGCCGCCGGAGCTACGAGCAGTACTTC
CDR3 protein: CASSPSRTGRRSYEQYF

J gene: TRBJ2-1
clone size: -
V gene: TRBV27
D gene: TRBD1
CDR3 DNA: TGTGCCAGCAGTTTAGAGGGGGCCTCCTACAATGAGCAGTTCTTC
CDR3 protein: CASSLEGASYNEQFF

J gene: TRBJ2-1
clone size: -
V gene: TRBV6-1
D gene: TRBD2
CDR3 DNA: TGTGCCAGCAAAGGACTAGCCGCCTCCTACAATGAGCAGTTCTTC
CDR3 protein: CASKGLAASYNEQFF

J gene: TRBJ1-5
clone size: -
V gene: TRBV15
D gene: TRBD1
CDR3 DNA: TGTGCCACCAGCAGGGACAGGGCTTCGGGTCAGCCCCAGCATTTT
CDR3 protein: CATSRDRASGQPQHF

J gene: TRBJ2-7
clone size: -
V gene: TRBV9
D gene: TRBD2
CDR3 DNA: TGTGCCAGCAGCGTAGCGGGGACTAGCGTATCCGAGCAGTACTTC
CDR3 protein: CASSVAGTSVSEQYF

J gene: TRBJ1-5
clone size: once
V gene: TRBV30
D gene: -
CDR3 DNA: TGTGCCTGGAGTGACACAGGGTCCCAGCATTTT
CDR3 protein: CAWSDTGSQHF

J gene: TRBJ2-1
clone size: -
V gene: TRBV5-1
D gene: TRBD2
CDR3 DNA: TGCGCCAGCAAAAGCGGGGGGGCTTACAATGAGCAGTTCTTC
CDR3 protein: CASKSGGAYNEQFF

J gene: TRBJ2-1
clone size: -
V gene: TRBV4-3
D gene: -
CDR3 DNA: TGCGCCAGCAGCCAAGAGAGCCTCTACAATGAGCAGTTCTTC
CDR3 protein: CASSQESLYNEQFF

J gene: TRBJ1-5
clone size: -
V gene: TRBV28
D gene: TRBD1
CDR3 DNA: TGTGCCAGCAGTTTATCGGGACAGGGGCATCAGCCCCAGCATTTT
CDR3 protein: CASSLSGQGHQPQHF

J gene: TRBJ2-7
clone size: -
V gene: TRBV10-3
D gene: -
CDR3 DNA: TGTGCCATCAGTGCACAGGGATACGAGCAGTACTTC
CDR3 protein: CAISAQGYEQYF

J gene: TRBJ1-5
clone size: -
V gene: TRBV6-5
D gene: TRBD1
CDR3 DNA: TGTGCCAGCAGTCTGAGACAGGGGGCTCAGCCCCAGCATTTT
CDR3 protein: CASSLRQGAQPQHF

J gene: TRBJ2-3
clone size: few
V gene: TRBV11-1
D gene: TRBD2
CDR3 DNA: TGTGCCAGCAGCCTAGGACTAGTCGGGGCAGATACGCAGTATTTT
CDR3 protein: CASSLGLVGADTQYF

J gene: TRBJ1-1
clone size: -
V gene: TRBV5-6
D gene: TRBD1
CDR3 DNA: TGTGCCAGCAGCATGGGACAGTTAAGGTGGTACGGATCTGAAGCTTTCTTT
CDR3 protein: CASSMGQLRWYGSEAFF

J gene: TRBJ2-7
clone size: -
V gene: TRBV6-6
D gene: -
CDR3 DNA: TGTGCCAGCAGTTACTCGTCCGAGCAGTACTTC
CDR3 protein: CASSYSSEQYF

J gene: TRBJ2-1
clone size: -
V gene: TRBV6-5
D gene: -
CDR3 DNA: TGTGCCAGCACCGGACAGAGAGACAATGAGCAGTTCTTC
CDR3 protein: CASTGQRDNEQFF

J gene: TRBJ1-5
clone size: -
V gene: TRBV7-9
D gene: TRBD1
CDR3 DNA: TGTGCCAGCAGCTCCCGGGGACAGGGGAGAAATCAGCCCCAGCATTTT
CDR3 protein: CASSSRGQGRNQPQHF

J gene: TRBJ1-5
clone size: few
V gene: TRBV18
D gene: -
CDR3 DNA: TGTGCCAGCTCACCGGGAGAGAATCAGCCCCAGCATTTT
CDR3 protein: CASSPGENQPQHF

J gene: TRBJ2-7
clone size: -
V gene: TRBV5-1
D gene: TRBD2
CDR3 DNA: TGCGCCAGCAGCATATCTCTAGCGGGAGGTTCCTACGAGCAGTACTTC
CDR3 protein: CASSISLAGGSYEQYF

J gene: TRBJ2-3
clone size: -
V gene: TRBV13
D gene: -
CDR3 DNA: TGTGCCAGCAGCTTAAGCGGTAGCACAGATACGCAGTATTTT
CDR3 protein: CASSLSGSTDTQYF

J gene: TRBJ1-1
clone size: -
V gene: TRBV6-6
D gene: TRBD1
CDR3 DNA: TGTGCCAGCAGTTCGGACAGGGTTTTGTTGGCTGAAGCTTTCTTT
CDR3 protein: CASSSDRVLLAEAFF

J gene: TRBJ2-7
clone size: few
V gene: TRBV7-3
D gene: -
CDR3 DNA: TGTGCCAGCAGCCCCCAGGGGGGGTCAGGGGGCGCATACGAGCAGTACTTC
CDR3 protein: CASSPQGGSGGAYEQYF

J gene: TRBJ2-7
clone size: -
V gene: TRBV12-5
D gene: -
CDR3 DNA: TGTGCTAGTGGTTTGGTACTCATTGGCTCCTACGAGCAGTACTTC
CDR3 protein: CASGLVLIGSYEQYF

J gene: TRBJ2-1
clone size: few
V gene: TRBV5-1
D gene: -
CDR3 DNA: TGCGCCAGCGGACTGACAGGTGCTTACAATGAGCAGTTCTTC
CDR3 protein: CASGLTGAYNEQFF

J gene: TRBJ2-7
clone size: -
V gene: TRBV9
D gene: -
CDR3 DNA: TGTGCCAGCAGCGTAGGACCAGGGCAGAGATCCTACGAGCAGTACTTC
CDR3 protein: CASSVGPGQRSYEQYF

J gene: TRBJ2-7
clone size: few
V gene: TRBV28
D gene: TRBD1
CDR3 DNA: TGTGCCAACCCCAGGGGGAAGAAATACGAGCAGTACTTC
CDR3 protein: CANPRGKKYEQYF

J gene: TRBJ1-5
clone size: -
V gene: TRBV6-6
D gene: -
CDR3 DNA: TGTGCCAGCAGTTATACGGGGAATAGCAATCAGCCCCAGCATTTT
CDR3 protein: CASSYTGNSNQPQHF

J gene: TRBJ2-3
clone size: -
V gene: TRBV30
D gene: TRBD1
CDR3 DNA: TGTGCCTGGAGTACCGGACAGGGGGGCACAGATACGCAGTATTTT
CDR3 protein: CAWSTGQGGTDTQYF

J gene: TRBJ2-7
clone size: -
V gene: TRBV7-2
D gene: -
CDR3 DNA: TGTGCCAGCAGCTTAGAGGCGGGGAGGTCCTACGAGCAGTACTTC
CDR3 protein: CASSLEAGRSYEQYF

J gene: TRBJ2-1
clone size: -
V gene: TRBV4-2
D gene: -
CDR3 DNA: TGTGCCAGCAGCCAAGCAGGGGTCAGAAGGAATGAGCAGTTCTTC
CDR3 protein: CASSQAGVRRNEQFF

J gene: TRBJ2-7
clone size: -
V gene: TRBV27
D gene: TRBD2
CDR3 DNA: TGTGCCAGCAAAACCGCGGGGACTAGCGGGAGTTGGGCCTACGAGCAGTACTTC
CDR3 protein: CASKTAGTSGSWAYEQYF